Presented here are 27 T cell receptor beta chains from one specimen sequenced in a study of identical twins. TCRdb re-called the 5' RACE reads through MiXCR, storing one row per CDR3 protein. There are about 900,000 distinct CDR3 sequences in the sample; about 12% occur only once, and 1.5% to 2% lies in the top ten. A further study also used this sample, focusing on yellow fever vaccine responses in identical twins.

The specimen sequenced was PBMCs. These TCRs come from a woman younger than 30 in good health.

A few counts support this clonotype. The V call is TRBV7-6, the J call TRBJ1-2; possibly TRBD1 for D (6 bases). V was cut by 5 bases and J by 4 bases, with 14 bases left in between. Germline CDR1 is SGHVS and CDR2 is FNYEAQ. This CDR3 spans 14 amino acids. Here the CDR3 DNA reads TGTGCCAGCAGCCCCGGGACAAGCTTCTATGGCTACACCTTC. Translated, it gives CASSPGTSFYGYTF.

Ten or more counts support this clonotype. The genes are TRBV5-1 and TRBJ2-1, with D perhaps being TRBD1 or TRBD2 (6 bases each). This CDR3 is 15 amino acids long. V was shortened by 5 bases and J by 6 bases, with 18 bases between the two germline ends. Per the germline V gene, CDR1 is SGHRS and CDR2 is YFSETQ. The CDR3 here is CASSARGLHGNEQFF. CDR3 bases: TGCGCCAGCAGTGCCAGGGGACTTCACGGCAATGAGCAGTTCTTC.

This clonotype has more than one count but fewer than ten. The chain is built from TRBV6-5 and TRBJ2-1, with 9 bases identical to TRBD2. Germline loops: CDR1 MNHEY, CDR2 SVGAGI. V gave up 1 base and J gave up 4 bases; unmatched junction bases: 11. This CDR3 comprises 18 residues. CDR3 in amino acids: CASSYFPGRGGLYNEQFF. For the CDR3, the DNA is TGTGCCAGCAGTTACTTCCCCGGGCGGGGGGGCCTATACAATGAGCAGTTCTTC.

This clonotype was detected only a few times. This chain links TRBV15 with TRBJ2-2, with D uncertain. The V end was cut by 8 bases, the J end by 5 bases, with 12 bases between. The CDR3 extends over 13 amino acids. CDR1 is LNHNV and CDR2 is YYDKDF in the germline V gene (reference sequence). The CDR3 loop reads CATESRLTGELFF. The CDR3 coding sequence is TGTGCCACCGAGAGCAGACTGACCGGGGAGCTGTTTTTT.

The V gene is TRBV10-1, the J gene TRBJ2-5; D is possibly TRBD1 (6 bases). This CDR3 region has 14 residues. Germline CDR1 WNHNN, CDR2 SYGVQD (reference sequence). The V end was cut by 5 bases, the J end by 2 bases, with 12 bases between. CDR3 bases: TGCGCCAGCAGTCCTTACAGGGTTCAAGAGACCCAGTACTTC. Translation gives CASSPYRVQETQYF.

The chain employs TRBV3-1 and TRBJ1-1; D remains unclear. The CDR3 totals 14 residues. Germline CDR1 is LGHDT and CDR2 is YNNKEL (reference sequence). V lost 3 bases to trimming and J lost 6 bases, with 14 bases between them. The CDR3, as DNA: TGTGCCAGCAGCCACTCCCCGATTCGGTCTGAAGCTTTCTTT. Translation: CASSHSPIRSEAFF. Full variable domain (rest looked up from reference TRBV3-1 and TRBJ1-1): DTAVSQTPKYLVTQMGNDKSIKCEQNLGHDTMYWYKQDSKKFLKIMFSYNNKELIINETVPNRFSPKSPDKAHLNLHINSLELGDSAVYFCASSHSPIRSEAFFGQGTRLTVV.

The chain carries TRBV20-1 and TRBJ2-3; D gene unclear. V was pared by 7 bases and J by 2 bases, with 22 bases between. This CDR3 region has 16 residues. CDR1 and CDR2 (germline): DFQATT, SNEGSKA (reference sequence). In nucleotides, the CDR3 is TGCAGTGTTGGGTTGGTGAGGACGGCTTCCACAGATACGCAGTATTTT. Protein: CSVGLVRTASTDTQYF.

This clonotype was counted between two and nine times. The genes are TRBV2 and TRBJ1-1, with a tentative D call TRBD1 (6 bases). With 8 bases removed from V and 4 bases from J, the gap between germline ends came to 14 bases. The CDR3 runs 13 residues. Germline V lookup: CDR1 SNHLY, CDR2 FYNNEI. The CDR3 DNA reads as TGTGCCAGCCCGTTTCAGGGGCCCACTGAAGCTTTCTTT. Translated, it gives CASPFQGPTEAFF.

A few counts support this clonotype. The rearrangement links TRBV9 to TRBJ1-2, with a possible D match to TRBD1 (5 bases). The V gene lost 3 bases and the J gene lost 0 bases, with 9 bases spanning the gap. Germline V gene data show CDR1 as SGDLS and CDR2 as YYNGEE. The CDR3 loop spans 14 amino acids. The CDR3 protein is CASSAQETNYGYTF. The CDR3 region has the DNA TGTGCCAGCAGCGCACAGGAGACTAACTATGGCTACACCTTC. The variable domain in full, completed from reference TRBV9 and TRBJ1-2, reads DSGVTQTPKHLITATGQRVTLRCSPRSGDLSVYWYQQSLDQGLQFLIQYYNGEERAKGNILERFSAQQFPDLHSELNLSSLELGDSALYFCASSAQETNYGYTFGSGTRLTVV.

The V gene is TRBV2, the J gene TRBJ2-1; 15 bases fit TRBD2. V lost 4 bases, J lost 4 bases, and 14 bases stayed unmatched. Germline V gene sequence: CDR1 SNHLY, CDR2 FYNNEI. This CDR3 is built from 20 residues. This CDR3 is CASSVAAGLAGGPDYNEQFF. The CDR3 DNA sequence: TGTGCCAGCAGTGTCGCGGCTGGACTAGCGGGGGGGCCGGATTACAATGAGCAGTTCTTC.

This clonotype has just a few counts. The CDR3 reads CSAMTSGENYNEQFF. CDR3 coding DNA: TGCAGTGCCATGACTAGCGGGGAGAACTACAATGAGCAGTTCTTC. The chain employs TRBV20-1 and TRBJ2-1; 11 bases are a match to TRBD2. V lost 6 bases to trimming and J lost 3 bases; unmatched junction nucleotides: 7. This CDR3 spans 15 amino acids. The germline CDR1 and CDR2 sequences are DFQATT and SNEGSKA (reference sequence).

The chain combines TRBV12-3 or TRBV12-4 with TRBJ2-1; 7 bases fit TRBD2. V trimming: 3 bases; J trimming: 0 bases; junction bases outside the gene matches: 11. The CDR3 has 18 amino acids. CDR3 in amino acids: CASSFVLLLADSYNEQFF. CDR3 nucleotide sequence: TGTGCCAGCAGTTTTGTACTCCTCCTAGCGGACTCCTACAATGAGCAGTTCTTC.

This clonotype was detected a few times. V is TRBV10-3 and J is TRBJ1-2; no reliable D call. The CDR3 contains 15 residues. V was pared by 2 bases and J by 3 bases, with 13 bases between. CDR1 and CDR2 from the germline V gene are ENHRY and SYGVKD. CDR3 in amino acids: CAISEKIRADYGYTF. CDR3 coding DNA: TGTGCCATCAGTGAGAAGATAAGAGCGGACTATGGCTACACCTTC.

The gene calls are TRBV20-1 and TRBJ2-1, with D maybe TRBD2 (6 bases). This CDR3 contains 15 residues. Germline CDR1 and CDR2: DFQATT and SNEGSKA (reference sequence). V was clipped by 0 bases and J by 3 bases, with 12 bases between them. The CDR3 loop reads CSARDMGSGYNEQFF. For the CDR3, the DNA is TGCAGTGCTAGAGATATGGGTAGCGGCTACAATGAGCAGTTCTTC.

The V and J genes are TRBV27 and TRBJ2-7, with D uncertain. Germline CDR1 reads MNHEY; CDR2 reads SMNVEV (reference sequence). The length of the CDR3 is 13 residues. Trimming left V 3 bases short and J 3 bases short, with 9 bases between. CDR3 loop: CASSLFWDYEQYF. The CDR3 DNA follows: TGTGCCAGCAGTTTGTTTTGGGACTACGAGCAGTACTTC.

On this clonotype itself: Germline and junction disagree at one end, which may indicate a read error. V gene TRBV11-2 combines with J gene TRBJ2-7; D is possibly TRBD2 (6 bases). Germline loops: CDR1 SGHAT, CDR2 FQNNGV. The CDR3 has 13 amino acids. CDR3 nucleotide sequence: TGCGCCAGCAGCTTGGGGGGTGGGGATGAGCAGTACTTC. Encoded protein: CASSLGGGDEQYF.

In this sample, this clonotype turned up many times. The V gene is TRBV7-8, the J gene TRBJ2-3, with TRBD2 matching over 7 bases. V shed 0 bases, J shed 3 bases, and the junction held 6 bases outside the gene matches. Looked up from germline, CDR1 is SGHVS and CDR2 is FQNEAQ. This CDR3 is 16 amino acids long. CDR3 DNA: TGTGCCAGCAGCTTAGCGTGGCGGGAGAGGACAGATACGCAGTATTTT. Translation gives CASSLAWRERTDTQYF.

This clonotype was counted at least ten times. V usage is TRBV29-1 and J usage is TRBJ2-7, with D maybe TRBD1 (7 bases). V lost 7 bases and J 2 bases, leaving 12 bases between the germline ends. Germline lookup yields CDR1 SQVTM and CDR2 ANQGSEA. This CDR3 has 12 residues. CDR3 DNA: TGCAGCGGCGGGGACAGCCCCTACGAGCAGTACTTC. This translates into CSGGDSPYEQYF.

The chain joins TRBV7-6 to TRBJ2-2; D may be TRBD1 (5 bases). Germline loops: CDR1 SGHVS, CDR2 FNYEAQ. This CDR3 contains 17 residues. V lost 1 base to trimming and J lost 0 bases, with 12 bases between them. CDR3: CASSLDGAFANTGELFF. The CDR3 DNA is TGTGCCAGCAGCTTAGATGGGGCATTTGCGAACACCGGGGAGCTGTTTTTT.

The CDR3 is CASSLPRETSGPYNEQFF. For the CDR3, the DNA is TGTGCCAGCAGCTTACCGCGCGAAACTAGCGGGCCCTACAATGAGCAGTTCTTC. The chain is built from TRBV7-2 and TRBJ2-1; 9 nucleotides match TRBD2. CDR1 is SGHTA, CDR2 FQGNSA, per germline. J gave up 2 bases and V 2 bases, and 10 bases lay outside the gene matches. The CDR3 contains 18 residues.

This clonotype was found many times. This chain connects TRBV5-1 to TRBJ2-3; D remains unclear. The CDR3 is 15 amino acids. V was clipped by 3 bases and J by 0 bases, with 11 bases between them. Germline V gene sequence: CDR1 SGHRS, CDR2 YFSETQ. The CDR3 bases are TGCGCCAGCAGCTCGCGGCAGGCCAGCACAGATACGCAGTATTTT. Its protein is CASSSRQASTDTQYF.

A word on this clonotype: The junction departs from germline at one end; a sequencing error may be responsible. The chain has TRBV20-1 and TRBJ2-1, with 15 bases aligning to TRBD2. CDR1 and CDR2 (germline): DFQATT, SNEGSKA (reference sequence). The CDR3 spans 15 residues. The CDR3 loop is CCASRGTSGRNEQFF. Here the CDR3 DNA reads TGCTGTGCTAGTAGGGGGACTAGCGGGAGGAATGAGCAGTTCTTC.

This chain joins TRBV29-1 and TRBJ2-1; D is undetermined. The CDR3 length is 11 residues. V lost 4 bases and J lost 4, with 5 bases in between. Germline V lookup: CDR1 SQVTM, CDR2 ANQGSEA. The CDR3 sequence: CSVVPYNEQFF. The CDR3 DNA reads TGCAGCGTTGTCCCTTACAATGAGCAGTTCTTC.

This clonotype was observed a few times. The chain links TRBV3-1 to TRBJ1-1, with D tentatively TRBD1 (6 bases). CDR1 and CDR2 (germline): LGHDT, YNNKEL (reference sequence). V was pared by 0 bases and J by 6 bases, with 14 bases between. This CDR3 is built from 15 residues. The chain's CDR3 is CASSQDRWGHPEAFF. The CDR3 nucleotides read TGTGCCAGCAGCCAAGATCGGTGGGGACACCCTGAAGCTTTCTTT.

The sample holds a few counts of this clonotype. The rearrangement uses TRBV20-1 and TRBJ1-3; D unresolved. Trimming cost V 5 bases and J 3 bases, with 8 bases left between them. Per the germline V gene, CDR1 is DFQATT and CDR2 is SNEGSKA (reference sequence). CDR3 length: 12 amino acids. CDR3 sequence reads: CSAAPGGNTIYF. The CDR3 nucleotides read TGCAGTGCTGCCCCAGGTGGAAACACCATATATTTT.

This clonotype was counted only a few times. The chain combines TRBV29-1 with TRBJ2-5, with 9 bases matching TRBD1. The CDR3 runs 16 residues. From germline, CDR1 is SQVTM and CDR2 ANQGSEA. The ends lost 3 bases at V and 5 bases at J; junction bases unmatched: 13. The CDR3 protein is CSVEKTGTGYDETQYF. The CDR3 DNA follows: TGCAGCGTTGAGAAAACTGGGACAGGGTATGATGAGACCCAGTACTTC.

This rearrangement joins TRBV2 to TRBJ2-7, with a tentative D call TRBD1 (5 bases). CDR1 is SNHLY and CDR2 is FYNNEI in the germline V gene. Trimming shortened V by 9 bases and J by 2 bases, and 14 bases separated the two germline ends. The CDR3 length is 13 residues. As DNA, the CDR3 is TGTGCCAGTAAAGGAGACAGCGCCTACGAGCAGTACGTC. Amino acids: CASKGDSAYEQYV.